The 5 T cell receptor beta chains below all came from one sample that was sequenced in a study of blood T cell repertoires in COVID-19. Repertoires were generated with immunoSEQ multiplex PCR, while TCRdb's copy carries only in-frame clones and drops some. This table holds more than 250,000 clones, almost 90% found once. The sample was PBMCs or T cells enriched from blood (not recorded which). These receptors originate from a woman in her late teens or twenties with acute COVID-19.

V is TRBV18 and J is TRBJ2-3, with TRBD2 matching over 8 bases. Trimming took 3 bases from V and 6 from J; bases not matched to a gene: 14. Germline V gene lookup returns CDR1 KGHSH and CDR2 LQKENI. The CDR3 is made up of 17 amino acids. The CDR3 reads CASSPVEASGHRDTQYF. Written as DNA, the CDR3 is TGTGCCAGCTCACCGGTGGAGGCTAGCGGGCACCGGGATACGCAGTATTTT.

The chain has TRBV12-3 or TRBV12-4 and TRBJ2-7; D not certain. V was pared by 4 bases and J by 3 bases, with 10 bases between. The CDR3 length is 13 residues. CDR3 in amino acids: CASSYSLYYEQYF. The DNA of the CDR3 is TGTGCCAGCAGTTACTCCCTCTACTACGAGCAGTACTTC.

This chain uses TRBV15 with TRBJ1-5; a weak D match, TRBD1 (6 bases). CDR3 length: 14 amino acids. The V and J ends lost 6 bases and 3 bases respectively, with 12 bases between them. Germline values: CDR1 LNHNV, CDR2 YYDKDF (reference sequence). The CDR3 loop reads CATSQQGYNQPQHF. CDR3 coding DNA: TGTGCCACCAGTCAACAGGGCTACAATCAGCCCCAGCATTTT. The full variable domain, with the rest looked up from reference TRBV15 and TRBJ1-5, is DAMVIQNPRYQVTQFGKPVTLSCSQTLNHNVMYWYQQKSSQAPKLLFHYYDKDFNNEADTPDNFQSRRPNTSFCFLDIRSPGLGDTAMYLCATSQQGYNQPQHFGDGTRLSIL.

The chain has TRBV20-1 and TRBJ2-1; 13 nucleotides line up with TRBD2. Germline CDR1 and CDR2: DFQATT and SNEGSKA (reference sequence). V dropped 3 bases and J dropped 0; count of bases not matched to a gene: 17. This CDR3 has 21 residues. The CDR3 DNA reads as TGCAGTGCTAGTATAAGTGGAGGGGGACTAGCGGGAACTAGCTCCTACAATGAGCAGTTCTTC. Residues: CSASISGGGLAGTSSYNEQFF.

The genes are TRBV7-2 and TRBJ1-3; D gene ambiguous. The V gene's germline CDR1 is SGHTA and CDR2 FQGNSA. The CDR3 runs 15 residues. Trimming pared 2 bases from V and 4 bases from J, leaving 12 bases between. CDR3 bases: TGTGCCAGCAGCTTATCGAACGCCGGGGGAAACACCATATATTTT. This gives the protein CASSLSNAGGNTIYF.